The 31 T cell receptor beta chains below come from one sample, sequenced in a study of blood T cell repertoires in COVID-19. Sequencing used immunoSEQ multiplex PCR; TCRdb keeps in-frame clones, though not all of them. The sample has approximately 270,000 clones, about 90% seen once. Material: peripheral blood. These receptors came from a man younger than 30 with active or convalescent COVID-19.

The chain recombines TRBV9 with TRBJ2-2; maybe TRBD2 (5 bases). Germline V gene lookup returns CDR1 SGDLS and CDR2 YYNGEE. V was shortened by 2 bases and J by 4 bases, with 12 bases between the two germline ends. The CDR3 runs 15 residues. CDR3 in DNA: TGTGCCAGCAGCGTCTACCGTGCGGGCACCGGGGAGCTGTTTTTT. It yields the protein CASSVYRAGTGELFF.

The V gene is TRBV15, the J gene TRBJ2-1; 7 bases agree with TRBD2. V shed 0 bases and J 6 bases; nucleotides not matched to a gene: 2. The CDR3 is 14 residues long. Per the germline V gene, CDR1 is LNHNV and CDR2 is YYDKDF (reference sequence). This chain's CDR3 is CATSRDLAANEQFF. The DNA of the CDR3 is TGTGCCACCAGCAGAGATCTAGCGGCCAATGAGCAGTTCTTC.

J is TRBJ1-3 and V is TRBV5-1; no definite D call. CDR1 and CDR2 (germline): SGHRS, YFSETQ. V was pared by 0 bases and J by 0 bases, with 7 bases between. The CDR3 totals 15 residues. CDR3 sequence reads: CASSLAQASGNTIYF. CDR3 DNA: TGCGCCAGCAGCTTGGCGCAGGCCTCTGGAAACACCATATATTTT.

In its sample, this clone was seen once. V and J are TRBV9 and TRBJ2-3, with D possibly matching TRBD1 (5 bases). Looked up from germline, CDR1 is SGDLS and CDR2 is YYNGEE. V lost 3 bases, J lost 4 bases, and 18 bases lay in between. The CDR3 runs 16 residues. CDR3 nucleotide sequence: TGTGCCAGCAGCGCCCCAGGGCGTAGTTTCGCAGATACGCAGTATTTT. This translates into CASSAPGRSFADTQYF.

The rearrangement joins TRBV14 to TRBJ2-1; a possible D gene is TRBD2 (5 bases). Trimming removed 4 bases from V and 10 bases from J, with 14 bases in between. The CDR3 length is 13 residues. Germline loops: CDR1 SGHDN, CDR2 FVKESK. Here the CDR3 reads CASSRPGNQEQFF. Here the CDR3 DNA reads TGTGCCAGCAGCCGCCCCGGGAACCAAGAGCAGTTCTTC.

This chain joins TRBV10-1 and TRBJ2-2, with D maybe TRBD1 (5 bases). CDR1 and CDR2 (germline): WNHNN, SYGVQD (reference sequence). V lost 3 bases and J lost 3, with 8 bases in between. This CDR3 has 14 amino acids. In DNA form, the CDR3 reads TGCGCCAGCAGTGAAGGGGCTTACACCGGGGAGCTGTTTTTT. Its translation: CASSEGAYTGELFF.

The chain carries TRBV28 and TRBJ1-2; D might be TRBD1 (5 bases). V dropped 5 bases and J dropped 3 bases, with 16 bases sitting between them. Germline CDR1 MDHEN, CDR2 SYDVKM. The CDR3 totals 15 residues. CDR3 DNA sequence: TGTGCCAGCAGTCCTTCGGGGGTAGGGGACTATGGCTACACCTTC. Protein: CASSPSGVGDYGYTF.

The chain joins TRBV19 to TRBJ2-4, with 8 bases that match TRBD2. Unmatched junction bases numbered 12, after V lost 5 bases and J lost 3 bases. This CDR3 is 17 amino acids long. In germline, CDR1 is LNHDA, CDR2 SQIVND (reference sequence). For the CDR3, the DNA is TGTGCCAGTAGTTCCCCTCCGGGGCGGGGGGACAAAAACATTCAGTACTTC. This gives the protein CASSSPPGRGDKNIQYF.

J is TRBJ1-2 and V is TRBV30; the D is unclear. V lost 0 bases and J 5 bases, leaving 10 bases between the germline ends. This CDR3 contains 13 residues. The germline V gene encodes CDR1 GTSNPN and CDR2 SVGIG (reference sequence). For the CDR3, the DNA is TGTGCCTGGAGTGTACATGGGAGGTATGGCTACACCTTC. The encoded protein is CAWSVHGRYGYTF.

J is TRBJ1-2 and V is TRBV30; TRBD1 might be the D (6 bases). This CDR3 comprises 16 residues. Germline V gene data show CDR1 as GTSNPN and CDR2 as SVGIG (reference sequence). The V end was cut by 2 bases, the J end by 1 base, with 17 bases between. CDR3 residues: CAWSPWGRGSNYGYTF. The CDR3 DNA is TGTGCCTGGAGTCCCTGGGGGCGGGGGAGTAACTATGGCTACACCTTC.

This clone appeared once. This chain joins TRBV6-4 and TRBJ2-7; 11 bases map to TRBD2. Trimming at V came to 3 bases and at J to 5 bases, leaving 0 bases not matched to a gene. Per the germline V gene, CDR1 is MRHNA and CDR2 is SNTAGT. The CDR3 is 13 residues long. The CDR3 DNA is TGTGCCAGCAGTGAACTAGCGGGAGACGAGCAGTACTTC. It encodes CASSELAGDEQYF.

The chain joins TRBV24-1 to TRBJ2-3; the D gene is possibly TRBD2 (6 bases). The germline V gene encodes CDR1 KGHDR and CDR2 SFDVKD. The V end lost 11 bases, the J end lost 4 bases, and 18 bases lay between the germline ends. The CDR3 has 14 residues. CDR3 amino acids: CAISTRRAADTQYF. As DNA, the CDR3 is TGTGCCATATCGACTAGGAGGGCGGCAGATACGCAGTATTTT.

The rearrangement joins TRBV7-9 to TRBJ1-1; D might be TRBD1 (6 bases). This CDR3 is built from 15 residues. Germline lookup yields CDR1 SEHNR and CDR2 FQNEAQ (reference sequence). V was pared by 5 bases and J by 2 bases, with 15 bases between. The CDR3 is CASSPGTSVNTEAFF. The CDR3 DNA reads as TGTGCCAGCAGCCCCGGGACATCCGTAAACACTGAAGCTTTCTTT.

This chain uses TRBV15 with TRBJ1-6; D possibly corresponds to TRBD1 (6 bases). Germline CDR1 is LNHNV and CDR2 is YYDKDF (reference sequence). CDR3 length: 18 amino acids. With 1 base removed from V and 0 bases from J, the gap between germline ends came to 13 bases. The CDR3 sequence: CATSRGGLESSYNSPLHF. Here the CDR3 DNA reads TGTGCCACCAGCAGAGGGGGGCTGGAAAGCTCCTATAATTCACCCCTCCACTTT.

The rearrangement uses TRBV3-1 (or the pseudogene TRBV3-2) and TRBJ1-1; no clear D gene. The CDR3 has 12 residues. Germline loops: CDR1 LGHDT, CDR2 YNNKEL (reference sequence). The V gene lost 5 bases and the J gene lost 0 bases, with 4 bases spanning the gap. CDR3 nucleotide sequence: TGTGCCAGCAGCTCCATGAACACTGAAGCTTTCTTT. Its translation: CASSSMNTEAFF.

This sequence joins TRBV5-1 and TRBJ2-1; 10 bases match TRBD2. The CDR3 extends over 14 amino acids. J was trimmed by 8 bases and V by 4 bases; bases with no gene match: 6. Germline-derived CDR1 and CDR2 are SGHRS and YFSETQ. This CDR3 reads CASSGTSVLYEQFF. In DNA form, the CDR3 reads TGCGCCAGCAGCGGGACTAGCGTTTTATATGAGCAGTTCTTC.

The rearrangement uses TRBV7-2 and TRBJ1-2, with TRBD1 matching 7 bases. V lost 5 bases, J lost 4 bases, and 10 bases stayed unmatched. The CDR3 extends over 15 amino acids. Germline lookup yields CDR1 SGHTA and CDR2 FQGNSA. CDR3 in amino acids: CASSLQGGEVYGYTF. The DNA of the CDR3 is TGTGCCAGCAGCCTCCAGGGGGGCGAAGTCTATGGCTACACCTTC.

V usage is TRBV6-2 or TRBV6-3 and J usage is TRBJ2-1, with 9 bases matching TRBD2. The CDR3 has 14 amino acids. V shed 5 bases and J 7 bases; nucleotides not matched to a gene: 6. Looked up from germline, CDR1 is MNHEY and CDR2 is SVGEGT. The CDR3 DNA reads TGTGCCAGCAGTAAAGGCGGGGGGGTAAATGAGCAGTTCTTC. It yields the protein CASSKGGGVNEQFF.

CDR3 sequence: CASSQGGGQPQHF. The CDR3 bases are TGTGCCAGCAGTCAAGGGGGCGGCCAGCCCCAGCATTTT. V gene TRBV27 combines with J gene TRBJ1-5; 7 nucleotides match TRBD1. Germline CDR1 and CDR2: MNHEY and SMNVEV (reference sequence). Unmatched junction bases numbered 5, after V lost 5 bases and J lost 7 bases. The CDR3 length is 13 residues.

This rearrangement joins TRBV5-6 to TRBJ1-1; D is undetermined. CDR1 is SGHDT and CDR2 is YYEEEE in the germline V gene. The CDR3 contains 14 residues. Trimming cost V 2 bases and J 5 bases, with 13 bases left between them. The CDR3 DNA reads as TGTGCCAGCAGCTTCAGAGGGCGGACGACTGAAGCTTTCTTT. Encoded protein: CASSFRGRTTEAFF.

This chain links TRBV3-1 (or the pseudogene TRBV3-2) with TRBJ2-1; D may be TRBD2 (6 bases). The CDR3 sequence is 17 residues long. In germline, CDR1 is LGHDT, CDR2 YNNKEL (reference sequence). V was trimmed by 0 bases and J by 1 base, leaving 13 bases between them. CDR3 region: CASSQERLAQSYNEQFF. CDR3 sequence (DNA): TGTGCCAGCAGCCAAGAGAGGCTAGCGCAATCCTACAATGAGCAGTTCTTC.

The rearrangement uses TRBV18 and TRBJ1-4, with D unresolved. The CDR3 runs to 13 residues. Trimming pared 7 bases from V and 3 bases from J, leaving 9 bases between. The V gene's germline CDR1 is KGHSH and CDR2 LQKENI. The CDR3 nucleotides read TGTGCCAGCTTAAGAGCGTCTAATGAAAAACTGTTTTTT. It is translated as CASLRASNEKLFF.

The V and J genes are TRBV7-2 and TRBJ2-5; 14 bases line up with TRBD2. V shed 3 bases, J shed 5 bases, and the junction held 8 bases outside the gene matches. From germline, CDR1 is SGHTA and CDR2 FQGNSA. This CDR3 has 17 residues. The CDR3 DNA follows: TGTGCCAGCAGCTTCCCGGGACTAGCGGGGGACTGGGAGACCCAGTACTTC. As protein: CASSFPGLAGDWETQYF.

This rearrangement joins TRBV24-1 to TRBJ1-2; 8 nucleotides agree with TRBD1. The J segment lost 0 bases and the V segment lost 3 bases, leaving 5 bases of the junction unmatched. Germline values: CDR1 KGHDR, CDR2 SFDVKD. The CDR3 length is 16 residues. The CDR3 reads CATSDPGQGPNYGYTF. CDR3 nucleotide sequence: TGTGCCACCAGTGATCCTGGACAGGGCCCTAACTATGGCTACACCTTC.

This chain joins TRBV6-5 and TRBJ1-2; D not certain. The germline V and J ends were trimmed by 11 bases and 6 bases, with 19 bases remaining between them. CDR1 is MNHEY and CDR2 is SVGAGI in the germline V gene. The CDR3 has 13 amino acids. CDR3 DNA sequence: TGTGCCCCCACGGGGTGGACCTCGGATGGCTACACCTTC. Protein product: CAPTGWTSDGYTF.

This sequence joins TRBV7-8 and TRBJ1-1; perhaps TRBD1 as D (5 bases). The V end was cut by 6 bases, the J end by 4 bases, with 12 bases between. Germline CDR1 reads SGHVS; CDR2 reads FQNEAQ. This CDR3 is built from 13 residues. CDR3 bases: TGTGCCAGCAGGCCTCAGGGTACCACTGAAGCTTTCTTT. Translation gives CASRPQGTTEAFF.

The rearrangement uses TRBV9 and TRBJ1-2, with 12 positions matching TRBD1. V shed 3 bases, J shed 4 bases, and the junction held 7 bases outside the gene matches. Germline V gene lookup returns CDR1 SGDLS and CDR2 YYNGEE. The CDR3 sequence is 16 residues long. CDR3 bases: TGTGCCAGCAGCGCTGACCGGGACAGGGGGCCCTATGGCTACACCTTC. It is translated as CASSADRDRGPYGYTF.

The CDR3 reads CASGLDREQQYF. CDR3 sequence (DNA): TGTGCTAGTGGTCTGGACAGGGAGCAGCAGTACTTC. V and J are TRBV12-5 and TRBJ2-7, with 8 bases aligning to TRBD1. Germline trimming cut 5 bases from V and 8 bases from J; bases unmatched to any gene: 5. The germline CDR1 and CDR2 sequences are LGHNT and FRNRAP. This CDR3 contains 12 residues.

This clone came up once. The chain employs TRBV5-1 and TRBJ1-1, with D uncertain. Germline V gene data show CDR1 as SGHRS and CDR2 as YFSETQ. This CDR3 has 15 residues. V lost 9 bases and J 0 bases, leaving 18 bases between the germline ends. The CDR3 DNA reads TGCGCCACCTCCACCCTGTCCGGGGTGAACACTGAAGCTTTCTTT. Its protein is CATSTLSGVNTEAFF.

This chain joins TRBV5-1 and TRBJ2-5; 8 bases agree with TRBD1. CDR1 SGHRS and CDR2 YFSETQ come from the germline V gene. V gave up 4 bases and J gave up 4 bases; unmatched junction bases: 3. CDR3 size: 13 residues. The DNA of the CDR3 is TGCGCCAGCAGCGTCCAGGGGGCAGAGACCCAGTACTTC. It is translated as CASSVQGAETQYF.

CDR3 loop: CASSLGGAAGNTIYF. The CDR3 DNA follows: TGTGCCAGCAGCTTAGGTGGGGCGGCTGGAAACACCATATATTTT. The chain links TRBV7-3 to TRBJ1-3, with a possible D match to TRBD1 (5 bases). Deletions cut 2 bases from V and 2 bases from J, with 10 bases between. The CDR3 consists of 15 residues. From germline, CDR1 is SGHTA and CDR2 FQGTGA.